This T cell receptor beta chain originates from a study of CD8+ T cells in alopecia areata. Study overall: Those treated were given oral tofacitinib at 5 to 10 mg twice daily. Study-level points and caveats: Lesional scalp exceeded normal scalp in clonality, especially in alopecia totalis/universalis.

Turning to this clone: Antigen specificity is unknown.

It was from alopecia areata patients that lesional scalp punch biopsies and peripheral blood were collected. Following RNA extraction, reverse transcription yielded cDNA that acted as the sequencing template. The repertoire was sequenced with immunoSEQ multiplex PCR; TCRdb's copy has only in-frame clones and lacks some. Counted here are 20,000 or so clones, more than 60% occurring once; the ten biggest clones make up 5.5% to 6.5%. Trimming stripped 3 bases from V and 8 bases from J, with 16 bases between. This CDR3 contains 14 residues. The V gene's germline CDR1 is KGHSH and CDR2 LQKENI. The chain joins TRBV18 to TRBJ1-2; D is unclear. This sequence originates from a human donor with alopecia areata. The specimen was skin, collected at week 0. CDR3 amino acids: CASSPRVAFYGYTF. The DNA for the CDR3 is TGTGCCAGCTCACCCCGTGTGGCTTTTTACGGCTACACCTTC.